Reported below is one T cell receptor (beta chain). The CDR3 is 14 amino acids. In germline, CDR1 is SEHNR, CDR2 FQNEAQ (reference sequence). Trimming took 5 bases from V and 7 from J; bases not matched to a gene: 11. This entry comes from a study of blood T cell repertoires in COVID-19. Whole-study context: COVID-19 samples, acute and convalescent, were from the United States, Italy and Spain.

Sequencing used immunoSEQ multiplex PCR; TCRdb keeps in-frame clones, though not all of them. Counted here are approximately 400,000 clones, roughly 77% occurring once; the ten biggest clones make up more than 0.85%. The sequence was obtained from a human donor with acute or convalescent COVID-19. The donor label of this sample is uncertain. This chain joins TRBV7-9 and TRBJ2-7, with 7 bases aligning to TRBD2. The sample comprised peripheral blood. CDR3 DNA: TGTGCCAGCAGCCGGGGAGGGGCTGCTTGGGAGCAGTACTTC. It translates to CASSRGGAAWEQYF.